The 15 T cell receptor beta chains in this list originate from one sample, sequenced in a study of T cells in Graves' hyperthyroidism and ophthalmopathy. It was RNA transcripts that yielded the amplified TCR beta CDR3 regions. HTBI primers were the set used in a first-round RT-PCR of the TCR CDR3. TCRdb recomputed calls from the multiplex PCR reads with MiXCR, one row per CDR3 protein. The data hold 650,000 to 800,000 distinct CDR3 sequences, with 45% observed a single time. Sequences were obtained from peripheral blood or thyroid tissue (not recorded which). The receptors stem from an adult man with Graves' disease, either hyperthyroidism or ophthalmopathy (not recorded which).

The chain employs TRBV6-1 and TRBJ1-2; D not resolved. CDR3 length: 14 residues. V was shortened by 6 bases and J by 4 bases, with 15 bases between the two germline ends. The germline gives CDR1 MNHNS, CDR2 SASEGT. CDR3 loop: CASSPGPLGYGYTF. CDR3 sequence (DNA): TGTGCCAGCAGCCCTGGACCCTTGGGCTATGGCTACACCTTC.

The chain has TRBV7-2 and TRBJ2-5; D ambiguous. The CDR3 contains 16 residues. Trimming pared 5 bases from V and 0 bases from J, leaving 16 bases between. Germline-derived CDR1 and CDR2 are SGHTA and FQGNSA. In DNA form, the CDR3 reads TGTGCCAGCAGCGCTGACTCGGGCAGCTACCAAGAGACCCAGTACTTC. It yields the protein CASSADSGSYQETQYF. Based on the CDR3 plus reference TRBV7-2 and TRBJ2-5, the full variable domain is GAGVSQSPSNKVTEKGKDVELRCDPISGHTALYWYRQSLGQGLEFLIYFQGNSAPDKSGLPSDRFSAERTGGSVSTLTIQRTQQEDSAVYLCASSADSGSYQETQYFGPGTRLLVL.

The V gene is TRBV15, the J gene TRBJ1-2; D may be TRBD1 (5 bases). Trimming took 3 bases from V and 4 from J, leaving 18 bases between them. The length of the CDR3 is 16 residues. Looked up from germline, CDR1 is LNHNV and CDR2 is YYDKDF (reference sequence). CDR3 protein: CATSSATRGRFYGYTF. DNA for the CDR3: TGTGCCACCAGCAGCGCGACCCGGGGACGATTCTATGGCTACACCTTC.

This clonotype was detected ten times or more. The rearrangement joins TRBV10-3 to TRBJ1-5; weak D call: TRBD1 (6 bases). CDR1 ENHRY and CDR2 SYGVKD come from the germline V gene. The germline V and J ends were trimmed by 5 bases and 5 bases, with 16 bases remaining between them. The CDR3 loop spans 15 amino acids. Here the CDR3 reads CAISRAQGSDQPQHF. The DNA of the CDR3 is TGTGCCATCAGTCGCGCACAGGGTAGTGATCAGCCCCAGCATTTT.

This sequence joins TRBV15 and TRBJ2-7, with D maybe TRBD1 (5 bases). V was trimmed by 0 bases and J by 1 base, leaving 10 bases between them. Germline V gene data show CDR1 as LNHNV and CDR2 as YYDKDF (reference sequence). This CDR3 comprises 15 residues. The CDR3 spells CATSRDLQGSYEQYF. CDR3 coding DNA: TGTGCCACCAGCAGAGATCTCCAGGGTTCCTACGAGCAGTACTTC.

In this sample, this clonotype turned up a few times. The V call is TRBV12-3 or TRBV12-4, the J call TRBJ2-5; D unclear. The CDR3 length is 14 residues. The V end lost 3 bases, the J end lost 5 bases, and 13 bases lay between the germline ends. DNA of the CDR3: TGTGCCAGCAGTTTTATTGGGTTAAGTGAGACCCAGTACTTC. Protein sequence: CASSFIGLSETQYF.

V gene TRBV25-1 combines with J gene TRBJ1-5; no clear D. Trimming stripped 8 bases from V and 9 bases from J, with 5 bases between. Looked up from germline, CDR1 is MGHDK and CDR2 is SYGVNS. The CDR3 runs 9 residues. The CDR3 nucleotides are TGTGCCAGCTTCCCGCCCCAGCATTTT. Amino acids: CASFPPQHF.

This clonotype was observed many times. The J gene is TRBJ1-6, the V gene TRBV7-6, with unresolved D. The CDR3 spans 13 residues. Germline lookup yields CDR1 SGHVS and CDR2 FNYEAQ. The V and J ends lost 4 bases and 10 bases respectively, with 11 bases between them. Here the CDR3 DNA reads TGTGCCAGCAGCTCGGGGTTAGGCTCACCCCTCCACTTT. This codes for CASSSGLGSPLHF. Complete variable domain (other parts from reference TRBV7-6 and TRBJ1-6): GAGVSQSPRYKVTKRGQDVALRCDPISGHVSLYWYRQALGQGPEFLTYFNYEAQQDKSGLPNDRFSAERPEGSISTLTIQRTEQRDSAMYRCASSSGLGSPLHFGNGTRLTVT.

This chain uses TRBV7-2 with TRBJ1-6, with 10 positions matching TRBD1. The CDR3 runs to 15 residues. Germline V lookup: CDR1 SGHTA, CDR2 FQGNSA. Germline trimming cut 4 bases from V and 9 bases from J; bases unmatched to any gene: 6. Here the CDR3 DNA reads TGTGCCAGCAGCTCGGGACAGGGGTTGGGTTCACCCCTCCACTTT. Its translation: CASSSGQGLGSPLHF.

This clonotype was seen only a few times. The chain links TRBV12-3 or TRBV12-4 to TRBJ1-5; tentative D call: TRBD1 (5 bases). This CDR3 contains 14 residues. V dropped 5 bases and J dropped 6 bases, with 14 bases sitting between them. The CDR3 protein is CASSGRVSGQPQHF. The CDR3, as DNA: TGTGCCAGCAGTGGCAGGGTGTCCGGTCAGCCCCAGCATTTT.

Turning to this clonotype: Sequence at one end of the junction differs from germline and may be a read error. V gene TRBV2 combines with J gene TRBJ1-1; possible D gene TRBD1, 6 bases. Germline loops: CDR1 SNHLY, CDR2 FYNNEI. This CDR3 contains 16 residues. This chain's CDR3 is CASSQDPSGRDTETFF. CDR3 bases: TGTGCCAGCAGCCAAGACCCTAGCGGGAGGGACACTGAAACTTTCTTT.

This clonotype was observed a handful of times. The chain uses TRBV10-1 and TRBJ1-5; 7 nucleotides line up with TRBD1. The CDR3 consists of 19 residues. The J segment lost 2 bases and the V segment lost 6 bases, leaving 19 bases of the junction unmatched. Germline CDR1 WNHNN, CDR2 SYGVQD (reference sequence). The CDR3 region is CASRSLRQGEEFGNQPQHF. The CDR3 nucleotides read TGCGCCAGCAGGAGCCTCCGACAGGGTGAGGAGTTTGGCAATCAGCCCCAGCATTTT.

The chain recombines TRBV5-6 with TRBJ1-2; no definite D call. This CDR3 has 14 amino acids. V lost 3 bases to trimming and J lost 1 base, with 10 bases between them. CDR1 SGHDT and CDR2 YYEEEE come from the germline V gene. DNA for the CDR3: TGTGCCAGCAGCTCCATACCAAATAACTATGGCTACACCTTC. This codes for CASSSIPNNYGYTF.

The V call is TRBV20-1, the J call TRBJ2-7; 8 positions match TRBD2. Germline assignment: CDR1 DFQATT and CDR2 SNEGSKA (reference sequence). This CDR3 contains 15 residues. The V segment lost 6 bases and the J segment 4 bases; nucleotides outside the gene matches: 14. CDR3 amino acids: CSASPSLAGKYEQYF. The CDR3 nucleotides are TGCAGTGCCAGCCCTAGTTTAGCGGGAAAGTACGAGCAGTACTTC.

V and J are TRBV6-1 and TRBJ1-2, with D unclear. V was trimmed by 5 bases and J by 6 bases, leaving 13 bases between them. In germline, CDR1 is MNHNS, CDR2 SASEGT. CDR3 length equals 13 residues. The CDR3 sequence is CASSYSTGDGYTF. CDR3 nucleotides: TGTGCCAGCAGTTACTCGACCGGGGATGGCTACACCTTC.